The rows below give T cell receptor beta chains drawn from one sample of a study of CD8 T cells in ankylosing spondylitis. TCRdb re-analysed the 5' RACE reads in MiXCR, keeping a single row per CDR3 protein. The table shows under 400,000 distinct CDR3 sequences, with around 10% occurring only once. Sequencing was done on a sample of blood, either unsorted or a sorted T cell fraction (not recorded which). The source of these receptors is a female donor with ankylosing spondylitis or in good health (not recorded which). Each CDR3 is given with its conserved first and last residue.

TRBV13	CASSYGLSGNTIYF
TRBV28	CASSGAGPRDEQYF
TRBV7-2	CASSEDRGSHNEQFF
TRBV11-2	CASSSPTGGISSSYNEQFF
TRBV29-1	CSVVPAGRNEQFF
TRBV7-2	CASSPSVGGYTF
TRBV20-1	CSARDRGGGQYKEQFF
TRBV7-2	CASSALSGTQYF
TRBV24-1	CATSDDYYNEQFF
TRBV6-2/TRBV6-3	CAIQDRRWGGEQFF
TRBV27	CASSLNSGGAGDTQYF
TRBV20-1	CSAQRVAREELFF